These 21 T cell receptor beta chains share one sample of origin, sequenced in a study of shared clonotypes between healthy human individuals. Naive CD8 cells were CD45RO-negative, positively selected for CCR7, excluding terminally differentiated effector memory CD45RA+ cells. Measured with immunoSEQ multiplex PCR; TCRdb has only the in-frame clones, and not every one. The sample lists about 2.1 million clones, just under 95% seen once, with about 1.7% in the top ten. Source material: naive CD8+ T cells from PBMCs. The receptors derive from a man between 18 and 35 years old in good health. Some clones in this sample may be carry-over from other donors' samples.

The V and J genes are TRBV19 and TRBJ1-1; TRBD1 aligns across 7 bases. The length of the CDR3 is 14 residues. The V gene end was trimmed by 6 bases and the J gene end by 3 bases; junction bases not matched to a gene: 7. The V gene's germline CDR1 is LNHDA and CDR2 SQIVND (reference sequence). For the CDR3, the DNA is TGTGCCAGTAGCCCCCTAGACAGGGACACTGAAGCTTTCTTT. This sequence encodes CASSPLDRDTEAFF.

The CDR3 is CASSARAGLSGNTIYF. The CDR3 DNA reads as TGTGCCAGCAGCGCGCGGGCAGGCCTCTCTGGAAACACCATATATTTT. The V call is TRBV9, the J call TRBJ1-3; no clear D gene. V gave up 3 bases and J gave up 0 bases, with 13 bases separating them. This CDR3 comprises 16 residues. Germline V gene data show CDR1 as SGDLS and CDR2 as YYNGEE. Filled out from reference TRBV9 and TRBJ1-3, the complete variable domain reads DSGVTQTPKHLITATGQRVTLRCSPRSGDLSVYWYQQSLDQGLQFLIQYYNGEERAKGNILERFSAQQFPDLHSELNLSSLELGDSALYFCASSARAGLSGNTIYFGEGSWLTVV.

This sequence joins TRBV10-1 and TRBJ2-3, with D possibly TRBD2 on 6 matching bases. In germline, CDR1 is WNHNN, CDR2 SYGVQD (reference sequence). Trimming took off 4 bases at V and 5 bases at J, with 19 bases between the two ends. The CDR3 has 16 amino acids. CDR3 region: CASSAGWGDGGDTQYF. CDR3 coding DNA: TGCGCCAGCAGTGCCGGTTGGGGGGATGGCGGAGATACGCAGTATTTT.

With regard to this clone: This CDR3 is also generated by other DNA sequences in the sample. The rearrangement joins TRBV5-6 to TRBJ2-7, with no clear D. Germline V gene data show CDR1 as SGHDT and CDR2 as YYEEEE. The CDR3 contains 14 residues. V shed 2 bases and J shed 1 base, with 10 bases lying between them. Here the CDR3 DNA reads TGTGCCAGCAGCTTATCCGGGCGTTCCTACGAGCAGTACTTC. Protein product: CASSLSGRSYEQYF.

Comment on this clone: Other DNA sequences in this sample translate to the same CDR3. CDR3 residues: CSVGGGTEAFF. CDR3 coding DNA: TGCAGCGTTGGCGGTGGAACTGAAGCTTTCTTT. The chain couples TRBV29-1 to TRBJ1-1; D remains ambiguous. Germline V gene sequence: CDR1 SQVTM, CDR2 ANQGSEA. Deletions cut 4 bases from V and 5 bases from J, with 8 bases between. The CDR3 totals 11 residues.

With regard to this clone: Other DNA sequences from this sample encode an identical CDR3 as well. The V call is TRBV7-9, the J call TRBJ2-7, with D maybe TRBD2 (6 bases). Germline loops: CDR1 SEHNR, CDR2 FQNEAQ (reference sequence). V lost 1 base and J 3 bases, leaving 10 bases between the germline ends. The CDR3 is made up of 14 amino acids. The CDR3 protein is CASSLGGENYEQYF. In DNA, the CDR3 is TGTGCCAGCAGCTTAGGCGGGGAAAACTACGAGCAGTACTTC.

The V call is TRBV6-1, the J call TRBJ2-7; D remains ambiguous. Deletions cut 6 bases from V and 3 bases from J, with 12 bases between. The CDR3 totals 13 residues. Per germline, CDR1 MNHNS and CDR2 SASEGT. CDR3 DNA: TGTGCCAGCAGCTCTGGGATGTACTACGAGCAGTACTTC. It encodes CASSSGMYYEQYF.

The chain carries TRBV28 and TRBJ2-1, with unresolved D. This CDR3 has 13 residues. V was clipped by 3 bases and J by 9 bases, with 12 bases between them. CDR1 MDHEN and CDR2 SYDVKM come from the germline V gene. This CDR3 is CASSFAPGSEQFF. In nucleotides, the CDR3 is TGTGCCAGCAGTTTTGCCCCGGGTAGTGAGCAGTTCTTC.

This chain uses TRBV20-1 with TRBJ2-7; no definite D call. This CDR3 is built from 11 residues. Germline values: CDR1 DFQATT, CDR2 SNEGSKA (reference sequence). V was clipped by 6 bases and J by 2 bases, with 8 bases between them. CDR3 sequence (DNA): TGCAGTGCCCTAGGACCCTACGAGCAGTACTTC. Protein product: CSALGPYEQYF.

Turning to this clone: Other nucleotide sequences in the sample specify the same CDR3. The chain is built from TRBV7-2 and TRBJ2-1; 8 nucleotides match TRBD2. CDR3 size: 15 residues. V lost 5 bases, J lost 0 bases, and 3 bases stayed unmatched. The germline V gene has CDR1 SGHTA and CDR2 FQGNSA. Here the CDR3 reads CASSESGSSYNEQFF. The CDR3 DNA follows: TGTGCCAGCAGCGAAAGCGGGAGCTCCTACAATGAGCAGTTCTTC.

The table lists this clone with a count of one. The chain combines TRBV28 with TRBJ2-1; 8 positions agree with TRBD2. Germline trimming cut 6 bases from V and 8 bases from J; bases unmatched to any gene: 9. The CDR3 has 14 residues. Germline values: CDR1 MDHEN, CDR2 SYDVKM. CDR3 amino acids: CASRPKREPYEQFF. Written as DNA, the CDR3 is TGTGCCAGCAGACCCAAGCGGGAGCCCTATGAGCAGTTCTTC.

The rearrangement links TRBV28 to TRBJ1-5; 8 bases line up with TRBD1. The CDR3 has 16 amino acids. Germline loops: CDR1 MDHEN, CDR2 SYDVKM. Germline trimming cut 10 bases from V and 6 bases from J; bases unmatched to any gene: 17. CDR3 amino acids: CAISLNRGSRGQPQHF. CDR3 nucleotides: TGTGCCATCTCACTAAACAGGGGGAGTAGGGGTCAGCCCCAGCATTTT.

With respect to this clone: The sample contains more than one DNA sequence encoding this CDR3. The V call is TRBV27, the J call TRBJ2-7; D gene unclear. Germline V lookup: CDR1 MNHEY, CDR2 SMNVEV (reference sequence). The CDR3 consists of 13 residues. The V end was cut by 3 bases, the J end by 3 bases, with 9 bases between. Written as DNA, the CDR3 is TGTGCCAGCAGTTTTGGCGGCCACTACGAGCAGTACTTC. It translates to CASSFGGHYEQYF.

V and J are TRBV19 and TRBJ2-3, with a tentative D call TRBD1 (5 bases). Trimming stripped 5 bases from V and 2 bases from J, with 11 bases between. This CDR3 region has 14 residues. Looked up from germline, CDR1 is LNHDA and CDR2 is SQIVND (reference sequence). The CDR3 DNA is TGTGCCAGTAGTGATTGGGGCTTCACAGATACGCAGTATTTT. As protein: CASSDWGFTDTQYF. The whole variable domain, remainder taken from reference TRBV19 and TRBJ2-3, is DGGITQSPKYLFRKEGQNVTLSCEQNLNHDAMYWYRQDPGQGLRLIYYSQIVNDFQKGDIAEGYSVSREKKESFPLTVTSAQKNPTAFYLCASSDWGFTDTQYFGPGTRLTVL.

The chain uses TRBV6-5 and TRBJ2-7; D possibly corresponds to TRBD1 (5 bases). Germline V gene sequence: CDR1 MNHEY, CDR2 SVGAGI. V shed 5 bases and J shed 6 bases, with 17 bases lying between them. This CDR3 is built from 14 residues. CDR3 loop: CASSADLTGAEQYF. In nucleotides, the CDR3 is TGTGCCAGCAGTGCAGACTTAACAGGAGCCGAGCAGTACTTC.

The rearrangement joins TRBV28 to TRBJ1-5, with TRBD1 as a possible D gene (6 bases). CDR1 is MDHEN, CDR2 SYDVKM, per germline. The CDR3 has 14 residues. Trimming took 5 bases from V and 2 from J, leaving 10 bases between them. The CDR3 region is CASSTRQGNQPQHF. CDR3 coding DNA: TGTGCCAGCAGTACGAGACAGGGCAATCAGCCCCAGCATTTT.

As regards this clone: This sample includes further DNA sequences coding for the same CDR3. The genes are TRBV7-9 and TRBJ1-2; TRBD1 might be the D (6 bases). Germline lookup yields CDR1 SEHNR and CDR2 FQNEAQ (reference sequence). This CDR3 region has 13 residues. With 0 bases removed from V and 5 bases from J, the gap between germline ends came to 7 bases. The CDR3 DNA follows: TGTGCCAGCAGCTTAGCCCAGGGGTATGGCTACACCTTC. Encoded protein: CASSLAQGYGYTF.

This clone has only a few counts. The genes are TRBV7-9 and TRBJ1-5; D is unresolved. This CDR3 contains 12 residues. Trimming shortened V by 8 bases and J by 4 bases, and 9 bases separated the two germline ends. Per the germline V gene, CDR1 is SEHNR and CDR2 is FQNEAQ (reference sequence). CDR3 coding DNA: TGTGCCAGCGGTGTTGCTAATCAGCCCCAGCATTTT. As protein: CASGVANQPQHF.

The chain has TRBV28 and TRBJ2-7, with D perhaps given as TRBD1 or TRBD2 (5 bases each). The V end lost 4 bases, the J end lost 2 bases, and 18 bases lay between the germline ends. The CDR3 consists of 16 residues. Germline CDR1 MDHEN, CDR2 SYDVKM. CDR3 region: CASSSVGTGAAYEQYF. DNA of the CDR3: TGTGCCAGCAGTTCGGTCGGGACCGGAGCGGCCTACGAGCAGTACTTC.

On this clone: This sample includes further DNA sequences coding for the same CDR3. The gene calls are TRBV30 and TRBJ2-7; tentatively, D is TRBD1 (5 bases). The germline V and J ends were trimmed by 2 bases and 4 bases, with 9 bases remaining between them. This CDR3 comprises 12 residues. Germline-derived CDR1 and CDR2 are GTSNPN and SVGIG (reference sequence). CDR3 sequence (DNA): TGTGCCTGGAGTCCGACAGCATACGAGCAGTACTTC. This translates into CAWSPTAYEQYF.

V usage is TRBV5-4 and J usage is TRBJ2-7; no firm D call. Germline CDR1 and CDR2: SGHNT and YYREEE (reference sequence). Trimming removed 4 bases from V and 6 bases from J, with 14 bases in between. The CDR3 runs 13 residues. The CDR3 region has the DNA TGTGCCAGCAGCCCCTTTTCCAACGGCGAGCAGTACTTC. Protein sequence: CASSPFSNGEQYF.